This entry is about one TCR beta chain. Its matching antigen is unknown. Assay: immunoSEQ multiplex PCR; the TCRdb copy retains only in-frame clones and omits some. Of around 320,000 clones in the sample, 80% to 90% were seen once. V was cut by 7 bases and J by 9 bases, with 25 bases left in between. CDR3 length equals 15 residues. The germline V gene has CDR1 MNHEY and CDR2 SVGAGI. This sample was taken from a study of shared clonotypes between healthy human individuals. Study as a whole: A donor's plate count was three for CD4 naive and three for CD4 memory; CD8 naive had two and CD8 memory one. Study-level findings and limits: Among donors, sharing of clonotypes was expected to be affected by sequencing depth.

This TCR came from a man between 18 and 35 years old in good health. The V and J genes are TRBV6-5 and TRBJ2-7; D could derive from TRBD1 or TRBD2 (5 bases each). The sample was memory CD8+ T cells sorted from blood. The subset denotes: CD45RO+ cells pooled with CCR7-negative TemRA cells. The CDR3 coding sequence is TGTGCCAGCAACCCCTGGCCAACAGGCCCCGAGGGGCAGTACTTC. This gives the protein CASNPWPTGPEGQYF.